Below, one T cell receptor beta chain is given with its context. This clone's antigen is unknown. No much larger clone is present one base from it, and per-base qualities are unavailable. The data were taken from a study of blood T cell repertoires in COVID-19 (dated by TCRdb to the early 2020s). Looking at the study overall: Samples covering the acute and convalescent phases of COVID-19 were provided by collaborators in the United States, Italy and Spain. The material from the prospective study consisted of cDNA or gDNA derived from T cells, B-cell-depleted T cells, or PBMCs. The dataset comprised deeply sampled blood TCRbeta repertoires from subjects exposed to, actively infected with, or recovered from COVID-19. The repertoires were released in a freely available public database meant as a resource for research on the immune response to SARS-CoV-2. Samples came from the ongoing ImmuneRACE study (first 160 participants) plus 1,254 subjects from 6 global collaborators. Sample metadata almost always included a de-identified subject ID, COVID-19 status, age in years and sex. Where available, HLA class I and class II types were obtained from metadata supplied by the sample provider rather than from assay-based typing. What the authors observed across the whole study: The amount of clinical and demographic metadata varied by source and participant and was provided uncurated.

TCRbeta CDR3 regions were amplified from genomic DNA by means of the immunoSEQ Assay, a bias-controlled multiplex PCR. The source study handled its data this way. The number of nucleated cells in each sample was estimated by amplification of reference gene primers within the assay. To quantify the absolute abundance of each unique TCRbeta CDR3 rearrangement, sequence reads were collapsed and filtered. For each sample, productive Simpson clonality was calculated as the square root of Simpson's diversity index across productive rearrangements. TCRdb stores this immuneACCESS table with in-frame sequences only. Part of the clones is absent; in the studies checked, under half of the shortfall reflects unresolved V genes, and no reason is known for the rest. V and J calls and clone size are those listed in that table; D and trimming were worked out from the DNA. This sample lists a few hundred thousand clones; roughly 90% were detected once. The top ten clonotypes cover about 1.4% of the sample.

Participants in the prospective study were aged 18 to 89 years, lived in some 24 United States geographic areas, and enrolled through a virtual design. To assign participants to cohorts, the prospective study relied on clinical history that participants themselves reported in a screening survey and a study questionnaire. Exposed participants were defined as having been in contact with someone with a PCR-confirmed or clinician-diagnosed COVID-19 case within 2 weeks of study entry. In the prospective study, mobile phlebotomists collected whole blood, serum and a nasopharyngeal or oropharyngeal swab from each participant. Participants in the prospective study had the option to provide additional blood draws and questionnaires over a roughly two-month period. Before DNA extraction, blood samples from the prospective study were shipped at room temperature or frozen. Sequencing was performed on PBMCs or T cells enriched from blood (not recorded which). This TCR derives from a woman aged 18-29 years who had been exposed to COVID-19.

The base sequence is TGTGCCAGCAGCGATGGGACAGGAGCTTCACCCCTCCACTTT. Its amino acids are CASSDGTGASPLHF. The chain uses TRBV9 and TRBJ1-6; 8 central bases correspond to TRBD1. Trimmed from V: 3 bases; trimmed from J: 9 bases; junction bases lacking a gene match: 5. Sequences SGDLS (CDR1) and YYNGEE (CDR2) are obtained from the germline V gene. From its cysteine to its phenylalanine, the CDR3 spans 14 amino acids. Only CDR3 DNA remains: 42 bases, in frame from the first base.